The 25 T cell receptor beta chains given below trace back to one sample, sequenced in a study of CD8+ T cells in alopecia areata (dated by TCRdb to the late 2010s). Receptors were amplified or captured by the immunoSEQ multiplex PCR assay. For TCR sequencing, RNA was extracted from every sample and reverse transcribed into cDNA to serve as template. TCRdb took this table from immuneACCESS and kept in-frame rearrangements with V and J called. Such tables lack part of the clones; where checked against another copy, unresolved V genes explain under half of the gap, and the rest is unexplained. Counted in this sample were approximately 200,000 clones; about 60% of them appeared once. The ten top clones hold approximately 3.4% of the sample. The sample's time point label, decoded: less than five weeks on oral tofacitinib. The label giving this sample's treatment or condition can be read as: oral pan-JAK inhibitor, 5-10 mg twice daily.

Sequencing was performed on CD4+ T cells sorted from blood, taken at week 4, from a patient treated with tofacitinib. The receptor set was obtained from a human donor with alopecia areata.

The rearrangement joins TRBV29-1 to TRBJ2-5, with D perhaps TRBD1 (6 bases). Germline V gene sequence: CDR1 SQVTM, CDR2 ANQGSEA. Between the trimmed V and J ends, which lost 4 bases and 0 bases, there was a span of 12 bases. The CDR3 totals 14 residues. The CDR3 DNA reads as TGCAGCGTTGCTATGGGACACCACCAAGAGACCCAGTACTTC. Protein sequence: CSVAMGHHQETQYF.

In this sample, this clone turned up a few times. The gene calls are TRBV30 and TRBJ2-3; D is tentatively TRBD1 or TRBD2 (5 bases each). Per the germline V gene, CDR1 is GTSNPN and CDR2 is SVGIG (reference sequence). This CDR3 region has 13 residues. The ends were cut back, 5 bases at V and 2 bases at J, with 11 bases in the middle. For the CDR3, the DNA is TGTGCCTGGGGGACGGAGATCACAGATACGCAGTATTTT. This sequence encodes CAWGTEITDTQYF.

The sample holds one count of this clone. The rearrangement uses TRBV7-9 and TRBJ1-6, with D tentatively TRBD1 (6 bases). The CDR3 extends over 15 amino acids. Germline loops: CDR1 SEHNR, CDR2 FQNEAQ (reference sequence). V was cut by 4 bases and J by 7 bases, with 14 bases left in between. Here the CDR3 reads CASSYGQPTNSPLHF. DNA for the CDR3: TGTGCCAGCAGCTACGGACAGCCCACAAATTCACCCCTCCACTTT.

This clone was observed a few times. The chain couples TRBV4-1 to TRBJ1-4, with 9 bases matching TRBD1. CDR3 length: 15 residues. V shed 4 bases, J shed 5 bases, and the junction held 5 bases outside the gene matches. Germline CDR1 reads MGHRA; CDR2 reads YSYEKL. CDR3 sequence (DNA): TGCGCCAGCAGCCGACCGGGACAGGGCAATGAAAAACTGTTTTTT. Translation: CASSRPGQGNEKLFF.

The V gene is TRBV30, the J gene TRBJ2-3, with 11 positions matching TRBD2. The length of the CDR3 is 15 residues. V was pared by 4 bases and J by 5 bases, with 8 bases of the junction left unmatched. Germline CDR1 GTSNPN, CDR2 SVGIG (reference sequence). Here the CDR3 reads CAWISSLAGEDTQYF. The CDR3 DNA reads as TGTGCCTGGATCTCCTCACTAGCGGGGGAAGATACGCAGTATTTT.

The V call is TRBV6-6, the J call TRBJ1-2; 9 bases align to TRBD1. Per germline, CDR1 MNHNY and CDR2 SVGAGI (reference sequence). There are 16 residues in the CDR3. J lost 4 bases, V lost 5 bases, and 11 bases had no gene match. The CDR3 here is CASSRDRAFSGYGYTF. The CDR3 coding sequence is TGTGCCAGCAGTAGGGACAGGGCCTTTTCCGGCTATGGCTACACCTTC.

The chain uses TRBV28 and TRBJ2-7; D is uncertain. The CDR3 contains 12 residues. Germline CDR1 MDHEN, CDR2 SYDVKM. V lost 8 bases and J 1 base, leaving 9 bases between the germline ends. CDR3 coding DNA: TGTGCCAGCTATAGTGGTTCCTACGAGCAGTACTTC. It yields the protein CASYSGSYEQYF.

The rearrangement uses TRBV6-6 and TRBJ1-6; TRBD1 is a possible D gene (5 bases). Germline V lookup: CDR1 MNHNY, CDR2 SVGAGI (reference sequence). Trimming left V 5 bases short and J 10 bases short, with 12 bases between. This CDR3 comprises 13 residues. This chain's CDR3 is CASSAPGRSPLHF. CDR3 DNA: TGTGCCAGCAGTGCTCCAGGGAGGTCACCCCTCCACTTT.

The V and J genes are TRBV27 and TRBJ1-2; D gene uncertain. The CDR3 consists of 17 residues. Germline values: CDR1 MNHEY, CDR2 SMNVEV (reference sequence). Trimming shortened V by 1 base and J by 0 bases, and 15 bases separated the two germline ends. CDR3 nucleotide sequence: TGTGCCAGCAGTTTATTTTGGGCGGGCAGTTCTAACTATGGCTACACCTTC. It yields the protein CASSLFWAGSSNYGYTF.

V is TRBV29-1 and J is TRBJ1-1; 7 positions match TRBD1. CDR1 and CDR2 (germline): SQVTM, ANQGSEA. The CDR3 has 16 amino acids. J lost 0 bases, V lost 7 bases, and 14 bases had no gene match. As DNA, the CDR3 is TGCAGCGCTAATACGGGACAGCTTTACTTGAACACTGAAGCTTTCTTT. Its translation is CSANTGQLYLNTEAFF.

This chain uses TRBV30 with TRBJ1-6; a weak D match, TRBD1 (5 bases). The CDR3 contains 14 residues. V was clipped by 3 bases and J by 6 bases, with 12 bases between them. Germline V gene lookup returns CDR1 GTSNPN and CDR2 SVGIG (reference sequence). The CDR3 nucleotides are TGTGCCTGGAGCCGGGACGGTGTTAATTCACCCCTCCACTTT. This codes for CAWSRDGVNSPLHF.

This clone was counted a few times. The V call is TRBV7-2, the J call TRBJ2-5, with a weak D call TRBD1 (5 bases). The CDR3 runs 14 residues. CDR1 is SGHTA, CDR2 FQGNSA, per germline. The ends were cut back, 3 bases at V and 4 bases at J, with 12 bases in the middle. The CDR3, as DNA: TGTGCCAGCAGCTTCCTGACAGATTTAGAGACCCAGTACTTC. It encodes CASSFLTDLETQYF. The entire variable domain, with the rest obtained from reference TRBV7-2 and TRBJ2-5, is as follows: GAGVSQSPSNKVTEKGKDVELRCDPISGHTALYWYRQSLGQGLEFLIYFQGNSAPDKSGLPSDRFSAERTGGSVSTLTIQRTQQEDSAVYLCASSFLTDLETQYFGPGTRLLVL.

The V call is TRBV29-1, the J call TRBJ2-7; possibly TRBD1 for D (6 bases). Germline CDR1 reads SQVTM; CDR2 reads ANQGSEA. CDR3 length: 12 amino acids. Between the trimmed V and J ends, which lost 7 bases and 3 bases, there was a span of 13 bases. CDR3 amino acids: CSARTEDYEQYF. CDR3 in DNA: TGCAGCGCCCGGACAGAAGACTACGAGCAGTACTTC.

The chain has TRBV30 and TRBJ1-1; no clear D gene. From germline, CDR1 is GTSNPN and CDR2 SVGIG (reference sequence). The CDR3 has 14 amino acids. Trimming took 1 base from V and 1 from J, leaving 10 bases between them. CDR3 in DNA: TGTGCCTGGAGTGGGAGTGGAGGGAACACTGAAGCTTTCTTT. It specifies CAWSGSGGNTEAFF. Supplemented by reference TRBV30 and TRBJ1-1, the full variable domain reads SQTIHQWPATLVQPVGSPLSLECTVEGTSNPNLYWYRQAAGRGLQLLFYSVGIGQISSEVPQNLSASRPQDRQFILSSKKLLLSDSGFYLCAWSGSGGNTEAFFGQGTRLTVV.

The chain joins TRBV30 to TRBJ1-6; 7 nucleotides align to TRBD1. The CDR3 is 13 amino acids. With V trimmed by 8 bases and J by 7 bases, 8 bases remained unmatched. Germline CDR1 and CDR2: GTSNPN and SVGIG (reference sequence). Written as DNA, the CDR3 is TGTGCCCGAAAAGACAGGGCCAATTCACCCCTCCACTTT. Translating it yields CARKDRANSPLHF.

The genes are TRBV29-1 and TRBJ2-5; D not certain. This CDR3 spans 12 amino acids. Germline V CDR1 and CDR2: SQVTM, ANQGSEA. Trimming pared 4 bases from V and 2 bases from J, leaving 8 bases between. The CDR3 reads CSVGGRQETQYF. CDR3 in DNA: TGCAGCGTTGGAGGCAGGCAAGAGACCCAGTACTTC.

The chain joins TRBV7-9 to TRBJ2-5; D perhaps matches TRBD2 (6 bases). Germline values: CDR1 SEHNR, CDR2 FQNEAQ (reference sequence). CDR3 length equals 16 residues. V shed 5 bases and J shed 4 bases, with 20 bases lying between them. The CDR3 nucleotides are TGTGCCAGCAGCCCTCGTTACTCACAGGAGGGAGAGACCCAGTACTTC. This encodes CASSPRYSQEGETQYF.

This sequence joins TRBV4-3 and TRBJ1-2; 10 bases are a match to TRBD1. The germline CDR1 and CDR2 sequences are LGHNA and YSLEER. The V segment lost 3 bases and the J segment 10 bases; nucleotides outside the gene matches: 8. The CDR3 sequence is 14 residues long. The CDR3 here is CASSQGGTGATYTF. CDR3 bases: TGCGCCAGCAGCCAGGGCGGGACAGGGGCAACCTACACCTTC.

The chain has TRBV5-1 and TRBJ2-7; the D is unclear. The CDR3 has 13 amino acids. Germline V gene sequence: CDR1 SGHRS, CDR2 YFSETQ. The V end was cut by 0 bases, the J end by 7 bases, with 11 bases between. DNA for the CDR3: TGCGCCAGCAGCTTGGACGGCCCGGAGGAGCAGTACTTC. Protein: CASSLDGPEEQYF.

A remark on this clone: The same CDR3 can be traced to other DNA sequences in this sample. The chain couples TRBV30 to TRBJ1-5, with D hard to call. The length of the CDR3 is 13 residues. V lost 2 bases and J lost 2, with 7 bases in between. The germline gives CDR1 GTSNPN, CDR2 SVGIG (reference sequence). This CDR3 is CAWSSRGNQPQHF. As DNA, the CDR3 is TGTGCCTGGAGTTCGAGGGGCAATCAGCCCCAGCATTTT.

With respect to this clone: The same CDR3 also results from other DNA sequences found in this sample. The chain employs TRBV30 and TRBJ1-5, with D unclear. The CDR3 has 13 amino acids. Germline V gives CDR1 GTSNPN, CDR2 SVGIG (reference sequence). The V end was cut by 0 bases, the J end by 7 bases, with 10 bases between. CDR3 DNA: TGTGCCTGGAGTGTACTAGGAGGACAGCCCCAGCATTTT. Translation: CAWSVLGGQPQHF.

In its sample, this clone was seen a few times. The J gene is TRBJ2-3, the V gene TRBV29-1, with 8 bases identical to TRBD1. CDR1 is SQVTM and CDR2 is ANQGSEA in the germline V gene. The CDR3 is 16 residues long. J gave up 3 bases and V 0 bases, and 8 bases lay outside the gene matches. The CDR3 sequence is CSVEDLKTGGTDTQYF. CDR3 bases: TGCAGCGTTGAAGATCTTAAAACAGGGGGTACAGATACGCAGTATTTT.

The chain joins TRBV29-1 to TRBJ2-5, with a weak D call TRBD1 (6 bases). The CDR3 extends over 12 amino acids. The V and J ends lost 7 bases and 5 bases respectively, with 14 bases between them. Germline V gene lookup returns CDR1 SQVTM and CDR2 ANQGSEA. CDR3 residues: CSATGLWETQYF. CDR3 coding DNA: TGCAGCGCCACAGGGCTGTGGGAGACCCAGTACTTC.

The chain carries TRBV30 and TRBJ1-5; D gene unclear. CDR3 length equals 14 residues. V dropped 0 bases and J dropped 8 bases, with 14 bases sitting between them. CDR1 and CDR2 from the germline V gene are GTSNPN and SVGIG (reference sequence). For the CDR3, the DNA is TGTGCCTGGAGTGTTCCGGGATTCGTTGAGCCCCAGCATTTT. It specifies CAWSVPGFVEPQHF.

The V gene is TRBV29-1, the J gene TRBJ1-2, with a weak D call TRBD1 (6 bases). The germline CDR1 and CDR2 sequences are SQVTM and ANQGSEA. Between the trimmed V and J ends, which lost 3 bases and 8 bases, there was a span of 16 bases. The CDR3 loop spans 13 amino acids. The CDR3 DNA reads TGCAGCGTTGATAGAGGGACCGGGGGCGGCTACACCTTC. Amino acid sequence: CSVDRGTGGGYTF.